The entry below describes one T cell receptor (beta chain). The sample is drawn from a study of cytomegalovirus exposure and HLA in healthy donors. Method: immunoSEQ multiplex PCR; TCRdb's copy keeps in-frame clones and lacks some. The profile covers about 55,000 clones, with more than 80% appearing a single time and over 3% taken by the ten largest. The specimen sequenced was PBMCs. This clonotype was sampled from a man between 18 and 35 years old in good health and CMV-seronegative.

CDR3 amino acids: CASSQTGTGIGMNTEAFF. As DNA, the CDR3 is TGTGCCAGCAGCCAAACCGGGACAGGGATCGGCATGAACACTGAAGCTTTCTTT. The gene calls are TRBV14 and TRBJ1-1, with 9 nucleotides matching TRBD1. This CDR3 comprises 18 residues. From germline, CDR1 is SGHDN and CDR2 FVKESK. V gave up 2 bases and J gave up 0 bases; unmatched junction bases: 10.